Following are 19 T cell receptor beta chains from one sample sequenced in a study of blood T cell repertoires in COVID-19. Assay: immunoSEQ multiplex PCR; the TCRdb copy retains only in-frame clones and omits some. Of 190,000 or so clones detected, more than 75% appear once; the ten largest clones hold 0.88%. The sequenced material came from peripheral blood. The receptors stem from a woman between 18 and 29 years old who had recovered from COVID-19.

The chain couples TRBV6-5 to TRBJ1-1; D perhaps matches TRBD1 (6 bases). The germline V and J ends were trimmed by 8 bases and 8 bases, with 18 bases remaining between them. The CDR3 totals 13 residues. CDR1 MNHEY and CDR2 SVGAGI come from the germline V gene. CDR3 region: CASGGNRAEEAFF. Here the CDR3 DNA reads TGTGCCAGCGGCGGCAACAGGGCCGAGGAAGCTTTCTTT.

The CDR3 protein is CASSLRGRGPQHF. The CDR3 region has the DNA TGTGCCAGCAGCTTGAGAGGCCGGGGGCCCCAGCATTTT. This sequence joins TRBV5-4 and TRBJ1-5; D is uncertain. Trimming removed 1 base from V and 9 bases from J, with 11 bases in between. The CDR3 is 13 amino acids. Germline V gene lookup returns CDR1 SGHNT and CDR2 YYREEE (reference sequence).

The chain combines TRBV9 with TRBJ2-2; 10 bases match TRBD1. Germline V gene sequence: CDR1 SGDLS, CDR2 YYNGEE. J lost 1 base, V lost 3 bases, and 6 bases had no gene match. The CDR3 has 17 amino acids. The CDR3 DNA follows: TGTGCCAGCAGCGCTAACCGGGACAGGGGGAACACCGGGGAGCTGTTTTTT. Its protein product is CASSANRDRGNTGELFF.

This chain connects TRBV9 to TRBJ1-1; weak D call: TRBD1 (6 bases). This CDR3 is 13 amino acids long. Trimming cost V 3 bases and J 7 bases, with 13 bases left between them. Germline values: CDR1 SGDLS, CDR2 YYNGEE. CDR3 in amino acids: CASSEQGAGEAFF. The CDR3 DNA is TGTGCCAGCAGCGAACAGGGAGCTGGTGAAGCTTTCTTT.

This chain links TRBV29-1 with TRBJ1-1, with TRBD1 matching over 7 bases. The CDR3 runs 14 residues. Germline-derived CDR1 and CDR2 are SQVTM and ANQGSEA. With 5 bases clipped from V and 0 bases from J, the junction kept 6 bases outside the gene matches. The chain's CDR3 is CSVHGQVMNTEAFF. The DNA of the CDR3 is TGCAGCGTTCACGGACAGGTAATGAACACTGAAGCTTTCTTT.

The gene calls are TRBV7-6 and TRBJ2-1, with unresolved D. CDR1 is SGHVS, CDR2 FNYEAQ, per germline. The CDR3 sequence is 17 residues long. V lost 1 base and J 5 bases, leaving 18 bases between the germline ends. The CDR3 DNA is TGTGCCAGCAGCTTAGTGTATCACTCCGAACCTAACAATGAGCAGTTCTTC. Its protein is CASSLVYHSEPNNEQFF.

The chain joins TRBV18 to TRBJ2-4; TRBD2 is a possible D gene (7 bases). The germline V and J ends were trimmed by 3 bases and 3 bases, with 18 bases remaining between them. This CDR3 has 17 residues. Germline assignment: CDR1 KGHSH and CDR2 LQKENI. The CDR3 spells CASSPGQGRGVKNIQYF. Here the CDR3 DNA reads TGTGCCAGCTCACCGGGGCAGGGGAGGGGAGTCAAAAACATTCAGTACTTC. Combining the CDR3 with reference TRBV18 and TRBJ2-4 gives the whole variable domain NAGVMQNPRHLVRRRGQEARLRCSPMKGHSHVYWYRQLPEEGLKFMVYLQKENIIDESGMPKERFSAEFPKEGPSILRIQQVVRGDSAAYFCASSPGQGRGVKNIQYFGAGTRLSVL.

This clone has more than one count but fewer than ten. One junction end disagrees with the germline gene, perhaps due to a read error. V and J are TRBV11-2 and TRBJ1-3; 9 nucleotides align to TRBD1. Germline V gene sequence: CDR1 SGHAT, CDR2 FQNNGV. CDR3 length: 14 residues. The CDR3 coding sequence is TGTGCCAGCAGATTAGGGACAGGGGGAAACACCATATATTTT. This translates into CASRLGTGGNTIYF.

This clone was seen just once. The CDR3, as DNA: TGTGCCAGCAGTACCCCGGGACAGGGGGCAGGATACGAGCAGTACTTC. It yields the protein CASSTPGQGAGYEQYF. The rearrangement joins TRBV28 to TRBJ2-7; 12 bases fit TRBD1. Trimming cost V 5 bases and J 4 bases; bases outside gene matches: 9. The CDR3 consists of 16 residues. Germline V gives CDR1 MDHEN, CDR2 SYDVKM.

V and J are TRBV3-1 (or the pseudogene TRBV3-2) and TRBJ1-6; D remains unclear. V was cut by 2 bases and J by 5 bases, with 10 bases left in between. The CDR3 extends over 15 amino acids. Germline assignment: CDR1 LGHDT and CDR2 YNNKEL (reference sequence). CDR3 nucleotide sequence: TGTGCCAGCAGCCAAATTTATGTAAATAATTCACCCCTCCACTTT. Its translation: CASSQIYVNNSPLHF.

This clone was picked up many times. The chain links TRBV5-4 to TRBJ2-5; D is perhaps TRBD2 (5 bases). Germline V gene lookup returns CDR1 SGHNT and CDR2 YYREEE (reference sequence). This CDR3 contains 15 residues. V lost 0 bases to trimming and J lost 5 bases, with 14 bases between them. CDR3 nucleotide sequence: TGTGCCAGCAGCTTGGATCTGTCGAGAGGGGAGACCCAGTACTTC. This codes for CASSLDLSRGETQYF.

The CDR3 sequence is CASSEVAENTEAFF. In DNA form, the CDR3 reads TGTGCCAGCAGTGAAGTGGCCGAGAACACTGAAGCTTTCTTT. The chain employs TRBV6-1 and TRBJ1-1; D is ambiguous. CDR3 length: 14 residues. Trimming stripped 1 base from V and 1 base from J, with 7 bases between. From germline, CDR1 is MNHNS and CDR2 SASEGT.

This clone was counted a single time. This chain links TRBV7-9 with TRBJ1-1; D call uncertain. Germline CDR1 is SEHNR and CDR2 is FQNEAQ (reference sequence). CDR3 size: 13 residues. Trimming shortened V by 2 bases and J by 7 bases, and 11 bases separated the two germline ends. The CDR3 here is CASSLFSSGEAFF. CDR3 coding DNA: TGTGCCAGCAGCTTATTTTCGAGTGGTGAAGCTTTCTTT.

CDR3 nucleotide sequence: TGTGCCATCAGTCCAAGGCGGGGACTAGCGGGGGGCACAGATACGCAGTATTTT. It translates to CAISPRRGLAGGTDTQYF. The chain joins TRBV10-3 to TRBJ2-3; 14 positions agree with TRBD2. Germline V gives CDR1 ENHRY, CDR2 SYGVKD. This CDR3 has 18 amino acids. J gave up 1 base and V 5 bases, and 8 bases lay outside the gene matches.

A note on this clone: Different DNA sequences within this sample yield the same CDR3. This chain uses TRBV28 with TRBJ2-7, with 8 bases identical to TRBD1. V gave up 4 bases and J gave up 2 bases; unmatched junction bases: 4. The CDR3 spans 14 residues. CDR1 is MDHEN and CDR2 is SYDVKM in the germline V gene. The CDR3 DNA is TGTGCCAGCAGTTCCGGGACAGGAACCTACGAGCAGTACTTC. It encodes CASSSGTGTYEQYF.

V is TRBV30 and J is TRBJ1-1; D ambiguous. CDR3 length equals 12 residues. Germline V gene sequence: CDR1 GTSNPN, CDR2 SVGIG (reference sequence). Trimming took off 1 base at V and 7 bases at J, with 10 bases between the two ends. Written as DNA, the CDR3 is TGTGCCTGGAGTGCCACAGAGCATGAAGCTTTCTTT. It translates to CAWSATEHEAFF.

This chain connects TRBV5-1 to TRBJ2-2; perhaps TRBD2 as D (6 bases). V lost 4 bases and J 7 bases, leaving 17 bases between the germline ends. Germline-derived CDR1 and CDR2 are SGHRS and YFSETQ. This CDR3 region has 15 residues. CDR3 residues: CASSRLGDVDGELFF. CDR3 DNA sequence: TGCGCCAGCAGCCGACTAGGAGATGTGGACGGGGAGCTGTTTTTT.

The rearrangement uses TRBV15 and TRBJ2-5, with a tentative D call TRBD2 (5 bases). In germline, CDR1 is LNHNV, CDR2 YYDKDF (reference sequence). This CDR3 has 14 amino acids. V was cut by 3 bases and J by 5 bases, with 13 bases left in between. CDR3 residues: CATSSPRGRETQYF. The CDR3 nucleotides read TGTGCCACCAGCAGCCCCCGGGGTAGGGAGACCCAGTACTTC.

DNA of the CDR3: TGTGCCAGCAGCTTGGGGCAGGGCGTAACCTACGAGCAGTACTTC. It is translated as CASSLGQGVTYEQYF. This sequence joins TRBV5-4 and TRBJ2-7, with a weak D call TRBD1 (5 bases). V was cut by 0 bases and J by 2 bases, with 12 bases left in between. The CDR3 runs to 15 residues. Germline V CDR1 and CDR2: SGHNT, YYREEE (reference sequence).